The rows below give T cell receptor beta chains drawn from one sample of a study of T cell changes during pregnancy in multiple sclerosis. The protocol was immunoSEQ multiplex PCR, while the TCRdb copy is restricted to in-frame clones and leaves out a portion. Of approximately 100,000 clones in the sample, approximately 90% are singletons; the top ten hold 1.5% to 2%. The specimen was peripheral blood, collected after pregnancy. These receptors came from a female donor with multiple sclerosis, enrolled in a pregnancy study. The CDR3 runs from the conserved cysteine through the conserved F or W. Each record gives: CDR3 DNA, CDR3 protein, V gene, clone size, J gene, D gene. The D gene is left open where the match is weak. Rows give clone size only sometimes, using once, few, many, or a class for an expanded clone.

CDR3nt: TGTGCCTGGAGTCAGGAGGGGGATACGCAGTATTTT; CDR3aa: CAWSQEGDTQYF; v_gene: TRBV30; abundance: .; j_gene: TRBJ2-3; d_gene: .
CDR3nt: TGTGCCAGCAGTTCTCCAGGACAGGGGCGAACGAGCAATCAGCCCCAGCATTTT; CDR3aa: CASSSPGQGRTSNQPQHF; v_gene: TRBV28; abundance: .; j_gene: TRBJ1-5; d_gene: TRBD1
CDR3nt: TGCGCCAGCAGCCGTACAGGTGGTGACAATGAGCAGTTCTTC; CDR3aa: CASSRTGGDNEQFF; v_gene: TRBV4-1; abundance: .; j_gene: TRBJ2-1; d_gene: .
CDR3nt: TGTGCCAGCTCGCAAATCGGGGGAAATCAGCCCCAGCATTTT; CDR3aa: CASSQIGGNQPQHF; v_gene: TRBV18; abundance: .; j_gene: TRBJ1-5; d_gene: .
CDR3nt: TGTGCCAGCAGCTCCGCCGGGACTGCGACCGGGGAGCTGTTTTTT; CDR3aa: CASSSAGTATGELFF; v_gene: TRBV7-2; abundance: once; j_gene: TRBJ2-2; d_gene: .
CDR3nt: TGTGCCAGCAGCCTGACACACATGAACACTGAAGCTTTCTTT; CDR3aa: CASSLTHMNTEAFF; v_gene: TRBV5-4; abundance: .; j_gene: TRBJ1-1; d_gene: .
CDR3nt: TGTGCCTGGAGTGTAGGGACAGATAGCTCCTACGAGCAGTACTTC; CDR3aa: CAWSVGTDSSYEQYF; v_gene: TRBV30; abundance: .; j_gene: TRBJ2-7; d_gene: TRBD1
CDR3nt: TGTGCCTGGAGTGTTTCAGGGGGCTTCACTGAAGCTTTCTTT; CDR3aa: CAWSVSGGFTEAFF; v_gene: TRBV30; abundance: once; j_gene: TRBJ1-1; d_gene: TRBD1
CDR3nt: TGTGCCAGCAGTCGCGGGAGGTCCTACGAGCAGTACTTC; CDR3aa: CASSRGRSYEQYF; v_gene: TRBV7-8; abundance: .; j_gene: TRBJ2-7; d_gene: TRBD2
CDR3nt: TGTGCCTGGAGTGATCTATCAAGGGGGGGTTCCTACGAGCAGTACTTC; CDR3aa: CAWSDLSRGGSYEQYF; v_gene: TRBV30; abundance: .; j_gene: TRBJ2-7; d_gene: .
CDR3nt: TGTGCCAGTAGTATAAGTCGCGGGGTTAACACCGGGGAGCTGTTTTTT; CDR3aa: CASSISRGVNTGELFF; v_gene: TRBV19; abundance: .; j_gene: TRBJ2-2; d_gene: .
CDR3nt: TGTGCCAGCATCACAAGGGGGAACTATGGCTACACCTTC; CDR3aa: CASITRGNYGYTF; v_gene: TRBV6-1; abundance: .; j_gene: TRBJ1-2; d_gene: .
CDR3nt: TGTGCCAGCAGGGGACAGGGGGCTGGGGCCAACGTCCTGACTTTC; CDR3aa: CASRGQGAGANVLTF; v_gene: TRBV6-1; abundance: .; j_gene: TRBJ2-6; d_gene: TRBD1
CDR3nt: TGCGCCAGCAGCCAAGATGTCTGGACTAGCGGGGGACGAGATTACGAGCAGTACTTC; CDR3aa: CASSQDVWTSGGRDYEQYF; v_gene: TRBV4-1; abundance: .; j_gene: TRBJ2-7; d_gene: TRBD2
CDR3nt: TGTGCCAGTAGTACTCGACAGGGAGGTCACCAAGAGACCCAGTACTTC; CDR3aa: CASSTRQGGHQETQYF; v_gene: TRBV19; abundance: .; j_gene: TRBJ2-5; d_gene: .
CDR3nt: TGTGCCAGCAGCCCCCGACAGGCCACAGATACGCAGTATTTT; CDR3aa: CASSPRQATDTQYF; v_gene: TRBV14; abundance: once; j_gene: TRBJ2-3; d_gene: .
CDR3nt: TGCGCCAGCAGCGTACTAGCGGGGGACAATGAGCAGTTCTTC; CDR3aa: CASSVLAGDNEQFF; v_gene: TRBV5-1; abundance: .; j_gene: TRBJ2-1; d_gene: TRBD2
CDR3nt: TGTGCCAGTAGTAAGACAGGGGTGGCTGAAGCTTTCTTT; CDR3aa: CASSKTGVAEAFF; v_gene: TRBV19; abundance: .; j_gene: TRBJ1-1; d_gene: TRBD1
CDR3nt: TGTGCCAGCTCACCACGTTTCCCCGGGACAGGGGGTTCTGAAGCTTTCTTT; CDR3aa: CASSPRFPGTGGSEAFF; v_gene: TRBV18; abundance: once; j_gene: TRBJ1-1; d_gene: TRBD1
CDR3nt: TGCAGCGTTCGACTAGCGGGGGGGAGGGGTCCTAGCACAGATACGCAGTATTTT; CDR3aa: CSVRLAGGRGPSTDTQYF; v_gene: TRBV29-1; abundance: .; j_gene: TRBJ2-3; d_gene: TRBD2
CDR3nt: TGTGCCAGCAGCTCCGGACTCGCTGGGGCCAACGTCCTGACTTTC; CDR3aa: CASSSGLAGANVLTF; v_gene: TRBV5-4; abundance: .; j_gene: TRBJ2-6; d_gene: .
CDR3nt: TGTGCCAGTTGTCAGGGGGGCGCAAATATACGCAATCAGCCCCAGCATTTT; CDR3aa: CASCQGGANIRNQPQHF; v_gene: TRBV19; abundance: .; j_gene: TRBJ1-5; d_gene: TRBD1
CDR3nt: TGTGCCAGCAGTGACAGGGAAAAACTGTTTTTT; CDR3aa: CASSDREKLFF; v_gene: TRBV2; abundance: .; j_gene: TRBJ1-4; d_gene: .
CDR3nt: TGTGCCAGCTCACCCATGGCAGGACAGGGCCACGAGCAGTACTTC; CDR3aa: CASSPMAGQGHEQYF; v_gene: TRBV18; abundance: once; j_gene: TRBJ2-7; d_gene: TRBD1
CDR3nt: TGTGCCAGCAGCCTGCCGGGACTAGTAACCTACAATGAGCAGTTCTTC; CDR3aa: CASSLPGLVTYNEQFF; v_gene: TRBV5-4; abundance: .; j_gene: TRBJ2-1; d_gene: TRBD2
CDR3nt: TGTGCCAGCAGCTTAGGGTTCCAGGGACAGAGGAACACTGAAGCTTTCTTT; CDR3aa: CASSLGFQGQRNTEAFF; v_gene: TRBV7-3; abundance: .; j_gene: TRBJ1-1; d_gene: TRBD1
CDR3nt: TGTGCCAGCAGCGTGGGACTGCAGCAGACCCAGTACTTC; CDR3aa: CASSVGLQQTQYF; v_gene: TRBV5-8; abundance: .; j_gene: TRBJ2-5; d_gene: .
CDR3nt: TGCGCCAGCAGCCTTCCTAGCGGGAGTGGCTCCGGGGAGCTGTTTTTT; CDR3aa: CASSLPSGSGSGELFF; v_gene: TRBV5-1; abundance: .; j_gene: TRBJ2-2; d_gene: TRBD2
CDR3nt: TGCAGTGCTAGAGTAGACTATGGCTACACCTTC; CDR3aa: CSARVDYGYTF; v_gene: TRBV20-1; abundance: few; j_gene: TRBJ1-2; d_gene: .